Many counts were recorded for the clone carrying this T cell receptor (beta chain). Its matching antigen is unknown. A junction boundary mismatches the germline segment, possibly from a read error. The CDR3 contains 11 residues. CDR1 and CDR2 from the germline V gene are SGHRS and YFSETQ. Amplification of TCR beta CDR3 regions was performed using RNA transcripts as template. HTBI primers were employed in a first-round RT-PCR of the TCR CDR3. Each CDR3 protein is one row after TCRdb ran MiXCR on the multiplex PCR reads. Of roughly 380,000 distinct CDR3 sequences listed, roughly 13% are singletons. The data derive from a study of T cells in Graves' hyperthyroidism and ophthalmopathy. Study-level findings and limits: Ophthalmopathy prediction by the model preceded onset by a median about 6.5 months.

Patients aged 18 to 65 had newly diagnosed hyperthyroidism lasting under 2 months. Uncontrolled infection, other autoimmune disease, pregnancy or lactation led to exclusion. Source material for PBMCs was less than 12 ml fresh peripheral blood. This TCR came from an older woman with Graves' hyperthyroidism. V is TRBV5-1 and J is TRBJ2-5; D is undetermined. Sequenced input: blood. CDR3 DNA: TGTGCCAGCAGTTTCCAAGAGACCCAGTACTTC. Its protein product is CASSFQETQYF.